The rows below give T cell receptor beta chains drawn from one sample of a study of shared clonotypes between healthy human individuals. Assay: immunoSEQ multiplex PCR; the TCRdb copy retains only in-frame clones and omits some. The sample holds around 700,000 clones, roughly 78% seen once. The sample was memory CD4+ T cells sorted from blood. These receptors were obtained from a woman aged 30 to 39 in good health. CDR3s include the opening cysteine and the closing phenylalanine or tryptophan. D genes are given only for firm matches. Size is omitted from some rows. Given values are once, few, many or a class for expanded clones.

D: TRBD2
size: -
J: TRBJ2-7
V: TRBV5-1
CDR3: CASSLSRLAESLILDEQYF
DNA: TGCGCCAGCAGCTTGTCGAGACTAGCGGAGTCACTGATCTTGGACGAGCAGTACTTC

D: TRBD1
size: many
J: TRBJ2-1
V: TRBV5-4
CDR3: CASSGKDRAGEQFF
DNA: TGTGCCAGCAGCGGGAAGGACAGGGCGGGGGAGCAGTTCTTC

D: TRBD2
size: -
J: TRBJ2-7
V: TRBV5-1
CDR3: CASSLGSGRAYEQYF
DNA: TGCGCCAGCAGCTTGGGTTCGGGGAGGGCCTACGAGCAGTACTTC

D: -
size: -
J: TRBJ1-5
V: TRBV19
CDR3: CASSIERSSNQPQHF
DNA: TGTGCCAGTAGTATAGAAAGGAGTAGCAATCAGCCCCAGCATTTT

D: -
size: few
J: TRBJ1-5
V: TRBV29-1
CDR3: CSVSVSDVSQPQHF
DNA: TGCAGCGTTTCGGTGTCGGACGTCAGTCAGCCCCAGCATTTT

D: -
size: -
J: TRBJ2-7
V: TRBV27
CDR3: CASSSQRLPYEQYF
DNA: TGTGCCAGCAGCTCACAGCGGCTGCCCTACGAGCAGTACTTC

D: -
size: -
J: TRBJ2-3
V: TRBV20-1
CDR3: CSARQADTQYF
DNA: TGCAGTGCTAGGCAGGCAGATACGCAGTATTTT

D: TRBD1
size: -
J: TRBJ1-1
V: TRBV4-1
CDR3: CASSLDRGRMDTEAFF
DNA: TGCGCCAGCAGCCTGGACAGGGGGCGAATGGACACTGAAGCTTTCTTT

D: -
size: -
J: TRBJ2-3
V: TRBV6-5
CDR3: CASSSPGERTDTQYF
DNA: TGTGCCAGCAGCTCACCAGGGGAACGCACAGATACGCAGTATTTT

D: -
size: -
J: TRBJ1-4
V: TRBV29-1
CDR3: CSGMTRGHEKLFF
DNA: TGCAGCGGCATGACACGAGGGCATGAAAAACTGTTTTTT

D: TRBD2
size: many
J: TRBJ2-1
V: TRBV5-1
CDR3: CASSLSAGGSYNEQFF
DNA: TGCGCCAGCAGCTTGTCAGCGGGAGGGTCCTACAATGAGCAGTTCTTC

D: -
size: -
J: TRBJ2-2
V: TRBV2
CDR3: CASRGTTNTGELFF
DNA: TGTGCCAGCAGGGGGACAACGAACACCGGGGAGCTGTTTTTT

D: TRBD1
size: -
J: TRBJ2-5
V: TRBV28
CDR3: CASSLVTGGYETQYF
DNA: TGTGCCAGCAGTTTAGTGACAGGGGGCTACGAGACCCAGTACTTC

D: -
size: -
J: TRBJ2-7
V: TRBV29-1
CDR3: CSVELSGTQTSEQYF
DNA: TGCAGCGTTGAATTGTCAGGGACACAGACGAGCGAGCAGTACTTC

D: TRBD1
size: -
J: TRBJ1-5
V: TRBV10-3
CDR3: CAISERTGFNQPQHF
DNA: TGTGCCATCAGTGAGAGGACAGGCTTCAATCAGCCCCAGCATTTT

D: TRBD2
size: -
J: TRBJ2-7
V: TRBV6-1
CDR3: CASSEGSGGYEQYF
DNA: TGTGCCAGCAGTGAAGGGAGCGGGGGCTACGAGCAGTACTTC

D: -
size: -
J: TRBJ1-4
V: TRBV19
CDR3: CASKKGPATNEKLFF
DNA: TGTGCCAGCAAGAAGGGACCAGCAACTAATGAAAAACTGTTTTTT

D: -
size: -
J: TRBJ1-1
V: TRBV2
CDR3: CASSETHMNTEAFF
DNA: TGTGCCAGCAGCGAGACCCACATGAACACTGAAGCTTTCTTT

D: -
size: once
J: TRBJ1-3
V: TRBV5-1
CDR3: CASSGQGAGNTIYF
DNA: TGCGCCAGCAGCGGCCAGGGAGCTGGAAACACCATATATTTT

D: TRBD2
size: -
J: TRBJ2-7
V: TRBV27
CDR3: CASSLRLADTYEQYF
DNA: TGTGCCAGCAGTTTAAGGCTAGCGGACACCTACGAGCAGTACTTC

D: TRBD2
size: few
J: TRBJ2-7
V: TRBV11-2
CDR3: CASSLEGYASGRSYEQYF
DNA: TGTGCCAGCAGCTTAGAAGGTTATGCTAGCGGGCGCTCCTACGAGCAGTACTTC

D: TRBD1
size: -
J: TRBJ2-2
V: TRBV7-2
CDR3: CASRPWGQPNTGELFF
DNA: TGTGCCAGCAGACCATGGGGACAGCCGAACACCGGGGAGCTGTTTTTT

D: -
size: -
J: TRBJ1-4
V: TRBV18
CDR3: CASSLVRGTNEKLFF
DNA: TGTGCCAGCTCACTAGTCAGAGGAACTAATGAAAAACTGTTTTTT

D: TRBD1
size: -
J: TRBJ2-7
V: TRBV27
CDR3: CASRWTGNYEQYF
DNA: TGTGCCAGCAGGTGGACAGGGAACTACGAGCAGTACTTC

D: TRBD1
size: -
J: TRBJ2-1
V: TRBV29-1
CDR3: CSVSWTGGREQFF
DNA: TGCAGCGTTTCATGGACAGGGGGTCGGGAGCAGTTCTTC

D: TRBD1
size: -
J: TRBJ1-1
V: TRBV30
CDR3: CAWWTGRSHTEAFF
DNA: TGTGCCTGGTGGACAGGGAGGTCCCACACTGAAGCTTTCTTT

D: TRBD2
size: -
J: TRBJ2-7
V: TRBV7-2
CDR3: CASSFLAGPYEQYF
DNA: TGTGCCAGCAGCTTCCTAGCGGGTCCCTACGAGCAGTACTTC

D: TRBD1
size: -
J: TRBJ1-1
V: TRBV6-1
CDR3: CASRTGTGAEAFF
DNA: TGTGCCAGCCGGACCGGGACAGGGGCTGAAGCTTTCTTT

D: -
size: -
J: TRBJ1-3
V: TRBV30
CDR3: CAWSLWLGGNTIYF
DNA: TGTGCCTGGAGTCTGTGGCTGGGTGGAAACACCATATATTTT

D: TRBD2
size: -
J: TRBJ2-3
V: TRBV10-3
CDR3: CAISESLAGASTDTQYF
DNA: TGTGCCATCAGTGAGTCTCTAGCGGGGGCTAGCACAGATACGCAGTATTTT

D: -
size: -
J: TRBJ1-2
V: TRBV11-2
CDR3: CASSWAGTVGYTF
DNA: TGTGCCAGCAGCTGGGCAGGCACGGTGGGCTACACCTTC

D: -
size: -
J: TRBJ2-7
V: TRBV28
CDR3: CASTGNIAYEQYF
DNA: TGTGCCAGCACGGGCAACATCGCCTACGAGCAGTACTTC

D: TRBD1
size: once
J: TRBJ2-1
V: TRBV5-4
CDR3: CASSLAGDRGYNEQFF
DNA: TGTGCCAGCAGCTTGGCCGGGGACAGGGGTTACAATGAGCAGTTCTTC

D: TRBD2
size: -
J: TRBJ2-7
V: TRBV28
CDR3: CASSLALAGVDEQYF
DNA: TGTGCCAGCAGTTTAGCACTAGCGGGAGTCGACGAGCAGTACTTC

D: -
size: -
J: TRBJ1-5
V: TRBV27
CDR3: CASSPITNQPQHF
DNA: TGTGCCAGCAGTCCCATCACCAATCAGCCCCAGCATTTT

D: -
size: -
J: TRBJ2-7
V: TRBV6-1
CDR3: CASSELLDGEQYF
DNA: TGTGCCAGCAGTGAATTATTAGACGGGGAGCAGTACTTC

D: TRBD2
size: few
J: TRBJ2-3
V: TRBV7-2
CDR3: CASSLRGTSGISDTQYF
DNA: TGTGCCAGCAGCTTACGCGGGACTAGCGGGATATCAGATACGCAGTATTTT

D: -
size: -
J: TRBJ1-4
V: TRBV28
CDR3: CASRAGATAEKLFF
DNA: TGTGCCAGCAGAGCCGGGGCCACGGCTGAAAAACTGTTTTTT

D: TRBD1
size: -
J: TRBJ2-7
V: TRBV10-3
CDR3: CAISESRDRGNEQYF
DNA: TGTGCCATCAGTGAATCTAGGGACAGGGGCAACGAGCAGTACTTC

D: -
size: -
J: TRBJ2-5
V: TRBV5-1
CDR3: CASSLQGKETQYF
DNA: TGCGCCAGCAGCTTACAGGGCAAAGAGACCCAGTACTTC

D: -
size: once
J: TRBJ2-1
V: TRBV11-2
CDR3: CASLAARKRNEQFF
DNA: TGTGCCAGCCTGGCGGCTCGAAAACGTAATGAGCAGTTCTTC